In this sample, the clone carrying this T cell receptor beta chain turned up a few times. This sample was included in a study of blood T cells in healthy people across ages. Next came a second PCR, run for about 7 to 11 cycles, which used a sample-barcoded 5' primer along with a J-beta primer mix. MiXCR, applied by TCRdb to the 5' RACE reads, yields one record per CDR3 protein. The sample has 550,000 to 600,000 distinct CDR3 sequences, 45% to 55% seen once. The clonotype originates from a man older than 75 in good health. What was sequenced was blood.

CDR3 in DNA: TGTGCCACCAGTGAGACGACAGGGATTCGCCAAGAGACCCAGTACTTC. It translates to CATSETTGIRQETQYF. The chain links TRBV24-1 to TRBJ2-5; 7 nucleotides match TRBD1. CDR1 is KGHDR and CDR2 is SFDVKD in the germline V gene. With V trimmed by 4 bases and J by 1 base, 8 bases remained unmatched. CDR3 length: 16 residues.